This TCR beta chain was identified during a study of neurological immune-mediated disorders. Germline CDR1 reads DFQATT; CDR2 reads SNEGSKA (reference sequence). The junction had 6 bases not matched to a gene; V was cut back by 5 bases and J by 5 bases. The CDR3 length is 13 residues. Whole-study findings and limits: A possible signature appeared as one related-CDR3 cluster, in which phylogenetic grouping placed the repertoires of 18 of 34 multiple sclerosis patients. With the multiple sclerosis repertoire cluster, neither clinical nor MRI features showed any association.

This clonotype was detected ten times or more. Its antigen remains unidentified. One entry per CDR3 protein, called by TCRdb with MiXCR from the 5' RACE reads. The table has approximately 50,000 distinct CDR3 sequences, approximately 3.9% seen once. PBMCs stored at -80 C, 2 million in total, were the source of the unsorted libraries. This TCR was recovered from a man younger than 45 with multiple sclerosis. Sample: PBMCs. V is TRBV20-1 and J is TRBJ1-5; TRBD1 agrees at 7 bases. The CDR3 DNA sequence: TGCAGTGCTCCGACAGGGAACCATCAGCCCCAGCATTTT. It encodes CSAPTGNHQPQHF.